The 21 T cell receptor beta chains below come from one sample, sequenced in a study of shared clonotypes between healthy human individuals. Assay: immunoSEQ multiplex PCR; the TCRdb copy retains only in-frame clones and omits some. Of about 2.3 million clones in the sample, around 93% were seen once. The material sequenced was naive CD4+ T cells from PBMCs. Subset denoted: CD45RA+ positively selected. The receptor source for this set is a man aged 18 to 30 in good health. Some clones in this sample may be carry-over from other donors' samples.

The chain carries TRBV29-1 and TRBJ1-6; the D is unclear. Trimming removed 7 bases at V and 9 bases at J, with 10 bases between. The germline CDR1 and CDR2 sequences are SQVTM and ANQGSEA. The CDR3 covers 11 residues. CDR3 protein: CSAASSSPLHF. The CDR3 coding sequence is TGCAGCGCCGCCTCAAGTTCACCCCTCCACTTT.

As concerns this clone: The CDR3 does not end in the conserved phenylalanine or tryptophan, so this is likely a read error. The limits of the CDR3 on the DNA are not certain, so only TCRdb's listed CDR3 is given. This chain joins TRBV21-1 and TRBJ1-6. TRBV21-1 is classified as a pseudogene. The CDR3 spans 11 residues, counting both ends. The CDR3 spells CASSKGFRTGD.

This rearrangement joins TRBV7-3 to TRBJ2-2; tentatively, D is TRBD1 (5 bases). Trimming took 3 bases from V and 7 from J, leaving 21 bases between them. Germline lookup yields CDR1 SGHTA and CDR2 FQGTGA. The CDR3 covers 17 residues. Written as DNA, the CDR3 is TGTGCCAGCAGCTTTAACCCAGGGTCTCCAAACGGCGGGGAGCTGTTTTTT. This gives the protein CASSFNPGSPNGGELFF.

This chain links TRBV5-8 with TRBJ2-5; TRBD2 is a possible D gene (5 bases). V gave up 1 base and J gave up 4 bases, with 14 bases separating them. The CDR3 consists of 15 residues. Germline CDR1 and CDR2: SGHTS and YDEGEE. CDR3 region: CASSLFRGVGETQYF. Here the CDR3 DNA reads TGTGCCAGCAGCTTGTTTCGGGGTGTTGGAGAGACCCAGTACTTC.

The V gene is TRBV7-9, the J gene TRBJ2-1; 7 bases fit TRBD2. The ends lost 6 bases at V and 9 bases at J; junction bases unmatched: 14. Per germline, CDR1 SEHNR and CDR2 FQNEAQ (reference sequence). The CDR3 consists of 15 residues. CDR3 residues: CASSFLEAGRAEQFF. The CDR3 region has the DNA TGTGCCAGCAGTTTCCTAGAAGCAGGGAGGGCTGAGCAGTTCTTC. Filled out from reference TRBV7-9 and TRBJ2-1, the complete variable domain reads DTGVSQNPRHKITKRGQNVTFRCDPISEHNRLYWYRQTLGQGPEFLTYFQNEAQLEKSRLLSDRFSAERPKGSFSTLEIQRTEQGDSAMYLCASSFLEAGRAEQFFGPGTRLTVL.

The chain recombines TRBV11-3 with TRBJ2-1; TRBD1 matches 7 bases. V lost 4 bases, J lost 10 bases, and 7 bases stayed unmatched. The CDR3 runs to 13 residues. CDR1 SGHNT and CDR2 YENEEA come from the germline V gene. The CDR3 loop is CASSSTGDGEQFF. In DNA, the CDR3 is TGTGCCAGCAGCTCAACAGGGGATGGGGAGCAGTTCTTC.

The chain carries TRBV10-3 and TRBJ1-2, with D tentatively TRBD1 (6 bases). The germline gives CDR1 ENHRY, CDR2 SYGVKD. Deletions cut 6 bases from V and 8 bases from J, with 13 bases between. There are 12 residues in the CDR3. In DNA, the CDR3 is TGTGCCATCAGGTTGGGGGCGGGCGGCTACACCTTC. Residues: CAIRLGAGGYTF.

The chain recombines TRBV19 with TRBJ2-7, with a possible D match to TRBD1 (6 bases). The CDR3 has 16 residues. V shed 3 bases and J shed 3 bases, with 18 bases lying between them. Germline values: CDR1 LNHDA, CDR2 SQIVND (reference sequence). CDR3 sequence reads: CASSMQGRGSLYEQYF. In DNA, the CDR3 is TGTGCCAGTAGTATGCAGGGGCGCGGTTCCCTCTACGAGCAGTACTTC.

This chain links TRBV28 with TRBJ2-6; TRBD1 agrees at 7 bases. The trim removed 3 bases at V and 3 bases at J, leaving 8 bases unmatched. CDR1 and CDR2 (germline): MDHEN, SYDVKM. The CDR3 has 17 amino acids. CDR3 DNA: TGTGCCAGCAGTTTCGTGACAGGGAATGATGGGGCCAACGTCCTGACTTTC. Amino acid sequence: CASSFVTGNDGANVLTF.

This clone was detected only a few times. Additional DNA sequences in this sample encode the identical CDR3. V is TRBV5-1 and J is TRBJ2-5; TRBD1 matches 8 bases. The CDR3 contains 15 residues. CDR1 SGHRS and CDR2 YFSETQ come from the germline V gene. After removal of 0 bases from V and 1 base from J, the junction contained 2 bases not matched to a gene. The CDR3 here is CASSLAGTGQETQYF. The CDR3 nucleotides are TGCGCCAGCAGCTTGGCGGGGACAGGCCAAGAGACCCAGTACTTC.

This clone has only one observation. The chain employs TRBV28 and TRBJ1-1; 11 bases match TRBD1. Losses at the gene ends were 6 bases for V and 11 bases for J; bases not matched to a gene: 8. CDR1 MDHEN and CDR2 SYDVKM come from the germline V gene. The CDR3 has 13 amino acids. CDR3 in amino acids: CASSRPGTGGAFF. In DNA form, the CDR3 reads TGTGCCAGCAGCCGTCCGGGGACAGGGGGGGCTTTCTTT. Based on the CDR3 plus reference TRBV28 and TRBJ1-1, the full variable domain is DVKVTQSSRYLVKRTGEKVFLECVQDMDHENMFWYRQDPGLGLRLIYFSYDVKMKEKGDIPEGYSVSREKKERFSLILESASTNQTSMYLCASSRPGTGGAFFGQGTRLTVV.

The V and J genes are TRBV7-9 and TRBJ2-7; TRBD2 agrees at 7 bases. Germline CDR1 is SEHNR and CDR2 is FQNEAQ (reference sequence). This CDR3 is built from 14 residues. J gave up 3 bases and V 5 bases, and 7 bases lay outside the gene matches. CDR3: CASSLKREIYEQYF. The CDR3 bases are TGTGCCAGCAGCCTGAAGCGGGAAATCTACGAGCAGTACTTC.

This clone was recorded a few times. This chain links TRBV4-2 with TRBJ1-1; a weak D match, TRBD1 (6 bases). The V gene lost 3 bases and the J gene lost 3 bases, with 11 bases spanning the gap. CDR1 LGHNA and CDR2 YNFKEQ come from the germline V gene. The CDR3 covers 14 residues. CDR3 sequence (DNA): TGTGCCAGCAGCCAGAACAGGGTGTACACTGAAGCTTTCTTT. Translating gives CASSQNRVYTEAFF.

The gene calls are TRBV5-1 and TRBJ1-1; TRBD1 might be the D (6 bases). The CDR3 consists of 14 residues. The germline CDR1 and CDR2 sequences are SGHRS and YFSETQ. V was trimmed by 1 base and J by 7 bases, leaving 14 bases between them. DNA for the CDR3: TGCGCCAGCAGCTTGTTGGGGGCGGGCGATGAAGCTTTCTTT. This encodes CASSLLGAGDEAFF.

This chain links TRBV7-8 with TRBJ2-1; D gene ambiguous. CDR3 length: 15 residues. V was pared by 1 base and J by 3 bases, with 10 bases between. Germline V CDR1 and CDR2: SGHVS, FQNEAQ. The CDR3 sequence: CASSLVGKNYNEQFF. The CDR3 bases are TGTGCCAGCAGCTTAGTGGGGAAGAACTACAATGAGCAGTTCTTC.

This clone was seen a few times. This chain links TRBV30 with TRBJ1-1; D remains ambiguous. Trimming shortened V by 2 bases and J by 3 bases, and 13 bases separated the two germline ends. CDR1 is GTSNPN, CDR2 SVGIG, per germline (reference sequence). CDR3 length: 14 residues. The CDR3 spells CAWSTTTGDTEAFF. The CDR3 DNA reads as TGTGCCTGGAGTACCACCACCGGGGACACTGAAGCTTTCTTT.

The chain combines TRBV10-3 with TRBJ1-3; no definite D call. Trimming took 8 bases from V and 4 from J, leaving 6 bases between them. Germline V gives CDR1 ENHRY, CDR2 SYGVKD. The CDR3 is 11 amino acids. This chain's CDR3 is CAILQGNTIYF. CDR3 sequence (DNA): TGTGCCATCCTTCAGGGAAACACCATATATTTT.

This clone was found once. The V call is TRBV6-1, the J call TRBJ2-1, with a tentative D call TRBD1 (5 bases). Germline V gene lookup returns CDR1 MNHNS and CDR2 SASEGT. The CDR3 is 15 amino acids. V lost 3 bases to trimming and J lost 2 bases, with 11 bases between them. CDR3 nucleotides: TGTGCCAGCAGTGATTGGGCAGGGCCCTACAATGAGCAGTTCTTC. This sequence encodes CASSDWAGPYNEQFF.

The chain has TRBV10-3 and TRBJ2-7; tentatively, D is TRBD2 (7 bases). CDR3 length: 14 residues. Trimming left V 8 bases short and J 4 bases short, with 18 bases between. From germline, CDR1 is ENHRY and CDR2 SYGVKD. As DNA, the CDR3 is TGTGCCATCGGGGGGGCTAAGAGGCCTTACGAGCAGTACTTC. This translates into CAIGGAKRPYEQYF.

The chain employs TRBV19 and TRBJ1-5; maybe TRBD1 (5 bases). The CDR3 sequence is 15 residues long. Germline V gene sequence: CDR1 LNHDA, CDR2 SQIVND (reference sequence). V shed 3 bases and J shed 1 base, with 10 bases lying between them. The CDR3 bases are TGTGCCAGTAGTATTGACAGTTTAAGCAATCAGCCCCAGCATTTT. Residues: CASSIDSLSNQPQHF.

The gene calls are TRBV5-4 and TRBJ2-3; TRBD2 matches 15 bases. V lost 4 bases, J lost 6 bases, and 6 bases stayed unmatched. CDR3 length: 16 amino acids. CDR1 is SGHNT and CDR2 is YYREEE in the germline V gene (reference sequence). Here the CDR3 DNA reads TGTGCCAGCAGCACCGGACTAGCGGGAGGGCCGGATACGCAGTATTTT. Its protein product is CASSTGLAGGPDTQYF.